Listed below are T cell receptor beta chains from one sample, sequenced in a study of radiotherapy plus CTLA-4 blockade in lung cancer. Assay: immunoSEQ multiplex PCR; the TCRdb copy retains only in-frame clones and omits some. The profile covers tens of thousands of clones, with roughly four fifths appearing a single time and about 2.7% taken by the ten largest. The specimen was peripheral blood, collected from a patient treated with radiotherapy plus ipilimumab. All receptors come from a human donor with non-small cell lung cancer whose response to radiotherapy plus ipilimumab could not be evaluated. The CDR3 runs from the conserved cysteine through the conserved F or W. The order of the fields is V gene, clone size, J gene, D gene, CDR3 protein, CDR3 DNA. D genes are given only for firm matches. Clone size is not always given. Where it is, it says once, few, many or a class for expanded clones.

>TRBV7-3|once|TRBJ2-2|-
CASSLGSALLNTGELFF
TGTGCCAGCAGCCTCGGGTCCGCACTCCTGAACACCGGGGAGCTGTTTTTT
>TRBV4-1|-|TRBJ1-5|TRBD1
CASSQGGTGVGQPQHF
TGCGCCAGCAGCCAAGGCGGGACAGGGGTGGGGCAGCCCCAGCATTTT
>TRBV7-3|-|TRBJ2-3|TRBD1
CASSPDRGRSDTQYF
TGTGCCAGCAGCCCAGACAGGGGGCGATCAGATACGCAGTATTTT
>TRBV19|-|TRBJ1-3|TRBD1
CAATWTGPGNTIYF
TGTGCCGCGACATGGACAGGGCCTGGAAACACCATATATTTT
>TRBV19|-|TRBJ2-6|-
CASRGAGFLSGANVLTF
TGTGCCAGTAGGGGAGCGGGTTTCCTCTCTGGGGCCAACGTCCTGACTTTC
>TRBV5-1|-|TRBJ1-6|-
CASSLAAGNNSPLHF
TGCGCCAGCAGCTTGGCCGCGGGGAATAATTCACCCCTCCACTTT
>TRBV5-1|-|TRBJ2-7|-
CASSLDGGFNEQYF
TGCGCCAGCAGCTTGGATGGGGGCTTCAACGAGCAGTACTTC
>TRBV4-3|-|TRBJ2-5|-
CASSRGDRPQETQYF
TGCGCCAGCAGCCGCGGGGACAGACCCCAAGAGACCCAGTACTTC
>TRBV2|few|TRBJ2-7|TRBD1
CASRNRGREYEQYF
TGTGCCAGCAGGAACAGGGGGCGGGAATACGAGCAGTACTTC
>TRBV18|-|TRBJ1-2|-
CASSPTGDNYGYTF
TGTGCCAGCTCTCCCACCGGAGATAACTATGGCTACACCTTC
>TRBV5-8|-|TRBJ1-2|TRBD1
CASSYTGQGAQGYTF
TGTGCCAGCAGCTACACGGGACAGGGGGCGCAGGGCTACACCTTC
>TRBV28|-|TRBJ1-4|-
CASSLSGKATNEKLFF
TGTGCCAGCAGTTTATCGGGGAAAGCAACTAATGAAAAACTGTTTTTT
>TRBV28|-|TRBJ2-7|-
CASSLRPGEQYF
TGTGCCAGCAGTTTACGCCCCGGGGAGCAGTACTTC
>TRBV27|-|TRBJ2-7|TRBD2
CASSTILTSGEPEQYF
TGTGCCAGCAGTACCATCTTGACTAGCGGGGAGCCCGAGCAGTACTTC
>TRBV18|-|TRBJ2-2|TRBD1
CASSPLTGSAGELFF
TGTGCCAGCTCACCCCTGACAGGGAGCGCCGGGGAGCTGTTTTTT
>TRBV19|-|TRBJ2-4|TRBD1
CASSYRDRGNGNIQYF
TGTGCCAGTAGTTACCGGGACAGGGGGAATGGGAACATTCAGTACTTC
>TRBV11-2|once|TRBJ1-1|TRBD1
CASSLRQGGVEAFF
TGTGCCAGCAGCTTAAGACAGGGGGGGGTTGAAGCTTTCTTT
>TRBV6-5|-|TRBJ2-3|-
CASSLGASSTDTQYF
TGTGCCAGCAGTTTGGGAGCGTCTAGCACAGATACGCAGTATTTT
>TRBV23-1|-|TRBJ1-4|-
CASSQPPSRAANEKLFF
TGCGCCAGCAGTCAGCCTCCCTCGAGGGCGGCTAATGAAAAACTGTTTTTT
>TRBV7-9|-|TRBJ1-1|-
CASSLRSQNTEAFF
TGTGCCAGCAGCTTAAGGAGCCAGAACACTGAAGCTTTCTTT